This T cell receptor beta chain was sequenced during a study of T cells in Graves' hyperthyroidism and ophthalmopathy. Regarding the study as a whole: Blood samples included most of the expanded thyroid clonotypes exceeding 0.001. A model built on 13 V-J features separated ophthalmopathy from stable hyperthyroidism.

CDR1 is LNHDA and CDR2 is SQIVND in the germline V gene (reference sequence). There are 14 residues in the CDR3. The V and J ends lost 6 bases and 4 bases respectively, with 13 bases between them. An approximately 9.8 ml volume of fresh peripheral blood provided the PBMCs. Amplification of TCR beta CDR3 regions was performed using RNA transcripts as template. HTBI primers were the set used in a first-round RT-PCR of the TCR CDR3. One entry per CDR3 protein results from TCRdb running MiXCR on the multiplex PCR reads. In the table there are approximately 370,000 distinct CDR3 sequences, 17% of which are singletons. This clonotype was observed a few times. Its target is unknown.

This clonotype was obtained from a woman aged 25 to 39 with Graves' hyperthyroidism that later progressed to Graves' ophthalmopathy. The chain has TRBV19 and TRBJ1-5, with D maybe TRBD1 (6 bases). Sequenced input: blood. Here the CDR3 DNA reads TGTGCCAGTAGGCCGGGACACGAAAATCAGCCCCAGCATTTT. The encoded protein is CASRPGHENQPQHF.